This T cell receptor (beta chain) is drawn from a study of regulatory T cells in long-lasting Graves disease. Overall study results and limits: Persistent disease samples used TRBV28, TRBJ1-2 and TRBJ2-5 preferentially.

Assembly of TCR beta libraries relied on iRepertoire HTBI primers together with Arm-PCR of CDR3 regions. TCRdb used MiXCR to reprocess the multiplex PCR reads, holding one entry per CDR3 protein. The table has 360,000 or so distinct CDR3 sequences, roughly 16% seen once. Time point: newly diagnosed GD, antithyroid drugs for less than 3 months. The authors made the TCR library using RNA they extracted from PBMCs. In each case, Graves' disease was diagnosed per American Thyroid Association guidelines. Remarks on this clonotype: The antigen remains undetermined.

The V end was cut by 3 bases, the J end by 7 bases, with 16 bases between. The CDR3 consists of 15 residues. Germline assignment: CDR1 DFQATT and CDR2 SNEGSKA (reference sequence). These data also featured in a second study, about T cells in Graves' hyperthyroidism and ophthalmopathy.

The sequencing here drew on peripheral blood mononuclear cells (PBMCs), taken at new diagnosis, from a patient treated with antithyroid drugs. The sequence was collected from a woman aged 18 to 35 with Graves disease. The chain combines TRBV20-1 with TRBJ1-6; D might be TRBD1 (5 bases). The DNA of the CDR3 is TGCAGTGCTAGCCACCGTAGCGGGGGAAATTCACCCCTCCACTTT. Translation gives CSASHRSGGNSPLHF.